These T cell receptor beta chains were read from a single sample in a study of shared clonotypes between healthy human individuals. Sequencing was performed with immunoSEQ multiplex PCR; in TCRdb, only in-frame clones are kept and a portion is missing. The data contain some 580,000 clones, approximately 97% of them singletons. Sequenced material: naive CD4+ T cells sorted from blood. The source is a woman aged 25 to 45 in good health. Each CDR3 is given with its conserved first and last residue. A D gene is named only where the DNA matches it firmly. Clone size, where shown, is once, few, many, or a class for clones that have expanded.

D gene | J gene | clone size | V gene | CDR3 protein | CDR3 DNA
. | TRBJ2-2 | . | TRBV5-1 | CASSWTTRPSNTGELFF | TGCGCCAGCAGCTGGACTACAAGGCCTTCGAACACCGGGGAGCTGTTTTTT
. | TRBJ2-5 | . | TRBV2 | CASSEAGGRQETQYF | TGTGCCAGCAGTGAAGCTGGGGGGCGGCAAGAGACCCAGTACTTC
TRBD2 | TRBJ2-5 | . | TRBV27 | CASRGRLPGLAPLQETQYF | TGTGCCAGCAGAGGGAGGCTACCGGGACTAGCGCCTTTACAAGAGACCCAGTACTTC
. | TRBJ1-1 | . | TRBV6-5 | CASSYSPRGRSTEAFF | TGTGCCAGCAGTTACTCCCCGCGGGGGAGGTCGACTGAAGCTTTCTTT
. | TRBJ1-5 | . | TRBV6-1 | CASSERPDGNQPQHF | TGTGCCAGCAGTGAAAGACCGGATGGCAATCAGCCCCAGCATTTT
. | TRBJ2-3 | . | TRBV11-2 | CASSLWQGSADTQYF | TGTGCCAGCAGCTTATGGCAGGGATCGGCGGATACGCAGTATTTT
. | TRBJ1-5 | once | TRBV5-1 | CASSEGEAQPQHF | TGCGCCAGCTCAGAGGGGGAGGCTCAGCCCCAGCATTTT
. | TRBJ2-2 | . | TRBV21-1 | CASSKGGSAGELFF | TGTGCCAGCAGCAAAGGCGGGAGCGCCGGGGAGCTGTTTTTT
TRBD1 | TRBJ1-2 | . | TRBV30 | CAWSVRPGQGRINGYTF | TGTGCCTGGAGTGTACGCCCGGGACAGGGGAGAATAAATGGCTACACCTTC
. | TRBJ2-2 | . | TRBV18 | CASSPPIREWNTGELFF | TGTGCCAGCTCACCACCGATCCGGGAGTGGAACACCGGGGAGCTGTTTTTT
TRBD1 | TRBJ1-1 | . | TRBV30 | CAWSLNRGPEAFF | TGTGCCTGGAGTCTGAACAGGGGTCCTGAAGCTTTCTTT
. | TRBJ2-1 | . | TRBV14 | CASSLMGSASDEQFF | TGTGCCAGCAGCCTCATGGGGTCAGCTAGTGATGAGCAGTTCTTC
. | TRBJ2-2 | . | TRBV7-8 | CASSFFTGGPGTGELFF | TGTGCCAGCAGCTTTTTTACCGGAGGGCCCGGCACCGGGGAGCTGTTTTTT
. | TRBJ1-6 | . | TRBV27 | CASSNRESSPLHF | TGTGCCAGCAGCAACAGGGAGAGTTCACCCCTCCACTTT
. | TRBJ1-2 | few | TRBV2 | CASRRVYGYTF | TGTGCCAGCAGGAGGGTCTATGGCTACACCTTC
. | TRBJ1-1 | . | TRBV28 | CASSAPTGIRRAFF | TGTGCCAGCAGTGCACCAACAGGGATCCGAAGGGCTTTCTTT
TRBD2 | TRBJ2-7 | . | TRBV7-9 | CASSSAPVGGSPIEQYF | TGTGCCAGCAGCTCAGCCCCCGTGGGCGGGAGTCCAATCGAGCAGTACTTC
. | TRBJ1-1 | . | TRBV7-9 | CASRRAAGDGNTEAFF | TGTGCCAGCAGACGTGCTGCTGGGGACGGGAACACTGAAGCTTTCTTT
TRBD1 | TRBJ2-7 | . | TRBV28 | CASSYPGQREQYF | TGTGCCAGCAGTTACCCGGGACAGCGCGAGCAGTACTTC
. | TRBJ1-2 | . | TRBV28 | CASSDPRGYTF | TGTGCCAGCAGTGACCCACGAGGCTACACCTTC
TRBD2 | TRBJ2-5 | . | TRBV11-2 | CASSSLRGGSGRETQYF | TGTGCCAGCAGCTCCCTCCGGGGCGGGAGTGGTAGAGAGACCCAGTACTTC
. | TRBJ2-7 | . | TRBV5-1 | CASSLGDRGVSEQYF | TGCGCCAGCAGCTTGGGGGACCGAGGAGTTAGCGAGCAGTACTTC